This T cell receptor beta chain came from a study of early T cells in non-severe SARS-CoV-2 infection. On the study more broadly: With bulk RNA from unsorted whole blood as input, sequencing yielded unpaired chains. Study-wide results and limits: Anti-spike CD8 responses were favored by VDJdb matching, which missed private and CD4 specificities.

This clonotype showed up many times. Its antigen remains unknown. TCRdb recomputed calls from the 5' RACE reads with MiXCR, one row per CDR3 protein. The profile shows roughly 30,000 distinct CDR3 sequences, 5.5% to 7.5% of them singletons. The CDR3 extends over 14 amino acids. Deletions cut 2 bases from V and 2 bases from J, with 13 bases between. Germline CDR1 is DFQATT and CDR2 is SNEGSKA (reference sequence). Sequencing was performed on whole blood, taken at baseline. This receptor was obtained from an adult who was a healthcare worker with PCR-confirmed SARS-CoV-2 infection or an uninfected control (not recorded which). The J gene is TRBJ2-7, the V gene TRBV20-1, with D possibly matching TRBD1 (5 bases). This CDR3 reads CSARSPGNTYEQYF. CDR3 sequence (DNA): TGCAGTGCTAGATCGCCAGGGAATACCTACGAGCAGTACTTC.